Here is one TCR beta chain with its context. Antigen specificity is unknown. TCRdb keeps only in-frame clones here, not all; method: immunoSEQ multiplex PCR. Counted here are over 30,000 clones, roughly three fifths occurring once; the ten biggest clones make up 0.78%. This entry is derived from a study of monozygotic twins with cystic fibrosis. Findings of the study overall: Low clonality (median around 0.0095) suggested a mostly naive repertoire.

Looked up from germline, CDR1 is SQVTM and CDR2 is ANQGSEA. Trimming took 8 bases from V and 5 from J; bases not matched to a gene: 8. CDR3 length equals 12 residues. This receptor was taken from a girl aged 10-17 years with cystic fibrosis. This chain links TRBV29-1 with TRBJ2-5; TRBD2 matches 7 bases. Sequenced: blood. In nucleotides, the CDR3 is TGCAGCACCCGGGACTACCGGGAGACCCAGTACTTC. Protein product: CSTRDYRETQYF.